This TCR beta chain originates from a study of T cell repertoires in cytomegalovirus infection. About the study: From public TCR beta signatures came an indication of both CMV infection and matching HLA type.

The table lists this clonotype with a few counts. Its target is not known. Whole-study findings and limits: The ex vivo response was dominated by HLA-C-restricted CMV-specific TCR beta clonotypes. The cumulative frequency of public TCR beta families identified carriers of CMV plus the relevant HLA.

TCRdb re-called the reads through MiXCR, storing one row per CDR3 protein. Of around 310,000 distinct CDR3 sequences in the sample, 15% to 20% were seen once. Unmatched junction bases numbered 9, after V lost 6 bases and J lost 0 bases. CDR3 length equals 17 residues. Germline V gene data show CDR1 as DFQATT and CDR2 as SNEGSKA (reference sequence). Material: PBMCs. The receptor was isolated from a human donor in good health (CMV status not recorded). Some clones in this sample may be carry-over from other donors' samples. The chain combines TRBV20-1 with TRBJ2-4, with 12 nucleotides matching TRBD1. The CDR3 protein is CSAPGQGAGIAKNIQYF. CDR3 DNA: TGCAGTGCCCCGGGACAGGGGGCCGGGATAGCCAAAAACATTCAGTACTTC.